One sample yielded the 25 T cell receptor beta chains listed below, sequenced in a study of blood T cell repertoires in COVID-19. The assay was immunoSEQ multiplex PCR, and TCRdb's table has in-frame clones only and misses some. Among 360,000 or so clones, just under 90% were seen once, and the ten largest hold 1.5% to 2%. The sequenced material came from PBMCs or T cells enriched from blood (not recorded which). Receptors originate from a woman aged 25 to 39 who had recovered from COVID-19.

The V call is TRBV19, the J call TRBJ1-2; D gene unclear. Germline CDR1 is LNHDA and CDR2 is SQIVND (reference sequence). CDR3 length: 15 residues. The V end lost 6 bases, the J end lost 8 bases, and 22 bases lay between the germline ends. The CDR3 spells CASRPGGADLKGYTF. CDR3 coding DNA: TGTGCCAGTAGGCCTGGAGGAGCGGATCTGAAGGGCTACACCTTC.

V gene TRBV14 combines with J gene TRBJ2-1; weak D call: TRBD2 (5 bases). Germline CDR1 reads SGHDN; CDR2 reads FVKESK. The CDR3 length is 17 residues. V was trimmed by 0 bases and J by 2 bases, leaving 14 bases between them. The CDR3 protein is CASSQEVGGFTYNEQFF. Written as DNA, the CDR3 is TGTGCCAGCAGCCAAGAAGTTGGCGGGTTCACCTACAATGAGCAGTTCTTC.

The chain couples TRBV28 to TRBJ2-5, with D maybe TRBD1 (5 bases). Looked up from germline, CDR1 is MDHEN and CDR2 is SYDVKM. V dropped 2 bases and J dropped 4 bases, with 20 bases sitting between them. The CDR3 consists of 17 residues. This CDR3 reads CASSLGRRTGARETQYF. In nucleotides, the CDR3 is TGTGCCAGCAGTTTAGGCCGCCGTACAGGAGCTAGAGAGACCCAGTACTTC.

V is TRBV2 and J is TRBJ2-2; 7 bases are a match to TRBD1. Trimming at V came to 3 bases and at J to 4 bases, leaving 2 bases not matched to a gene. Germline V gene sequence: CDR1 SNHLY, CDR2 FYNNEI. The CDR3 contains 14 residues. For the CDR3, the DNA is TGTGCCAGCAGTGATAGGACAGGCACCGGGGAGCTGTTTTTT. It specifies CASSDRTGTGELFF.

CDR3 loop: CASSLTGPESQPQHF. The CDR3 coding sequence is TGTGCCAGCAGCCTAACAGGCCCGGAGAGTCAGCCCCAGCATTTT. The V call is TRBV3-1 (or the pseudogene TRBV3-2), the J call TRBJ1-5; a weak D match, TRBD1 (5 bases). The CDR3 runs 15 residues. V was shortened by 4 bases and J by 6 bases, with 16 bases between the two germline ends. The germline V gene has CDR1 LGHDT and CDR2 YNNKEL (reference sequence).

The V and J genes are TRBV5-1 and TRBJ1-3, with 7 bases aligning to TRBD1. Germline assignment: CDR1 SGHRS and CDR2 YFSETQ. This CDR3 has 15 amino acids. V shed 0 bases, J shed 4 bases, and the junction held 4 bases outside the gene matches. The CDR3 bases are TGCGCCAGCAGCTTGGCCGTGGGACAGGGAAACACCATATATTTT. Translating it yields CASSLAVGQGNTIYF.

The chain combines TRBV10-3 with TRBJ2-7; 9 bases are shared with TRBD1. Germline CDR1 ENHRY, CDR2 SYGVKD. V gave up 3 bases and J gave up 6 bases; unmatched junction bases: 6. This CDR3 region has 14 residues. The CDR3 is CAISEGTGKLEQYF. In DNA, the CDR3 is TGTGCCATCAGTGAAGGGACAGGGAAGCTCGAGCAGTACTTC.

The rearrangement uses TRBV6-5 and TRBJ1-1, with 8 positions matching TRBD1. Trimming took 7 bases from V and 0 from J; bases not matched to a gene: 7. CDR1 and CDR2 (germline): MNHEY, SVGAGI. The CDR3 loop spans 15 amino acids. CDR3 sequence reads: CASTSTGGMNTEAFF. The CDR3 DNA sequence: TGTGCCAGCACTTCCACAGGGGGAATGAACACTGAAGCTTTCTTT.

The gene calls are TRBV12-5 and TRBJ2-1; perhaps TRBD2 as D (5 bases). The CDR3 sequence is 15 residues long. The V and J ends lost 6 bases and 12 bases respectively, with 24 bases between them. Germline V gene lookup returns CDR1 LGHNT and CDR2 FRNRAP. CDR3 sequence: CASGLRALGVLGQFF. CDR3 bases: TGTGCTAGTGGCCTGCGGGCGCTTGGCGTTCTTGGGCAGTTCTTC.

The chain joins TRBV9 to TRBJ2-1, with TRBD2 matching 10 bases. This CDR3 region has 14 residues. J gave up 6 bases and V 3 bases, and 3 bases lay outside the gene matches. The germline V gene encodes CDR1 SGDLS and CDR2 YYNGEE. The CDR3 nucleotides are TGTGCCAGCAGCGCGGGACTAGCGTTCAATGAGCAGTTCTTC. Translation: CASSAGLAFNEQFF.

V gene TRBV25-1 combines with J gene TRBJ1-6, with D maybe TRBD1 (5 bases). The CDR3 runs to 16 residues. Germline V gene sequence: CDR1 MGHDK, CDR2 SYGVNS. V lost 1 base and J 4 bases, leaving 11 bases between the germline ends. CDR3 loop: CASSEWGQGYNSPLHF. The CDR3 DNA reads TGTGCCAGCAGTGAATGGGGTCAGGGATATAATTCACCCCTCCACTTT. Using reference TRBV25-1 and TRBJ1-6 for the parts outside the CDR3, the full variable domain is EADIYQTPRYLVIGTGKKITLECSQTMGHDKMYWYQQDPGMELHLIHYSYGVNSTEKGDLSSESTVSRIRTEHFPLTLESARPSHTSQYLCASSEWGQGYNSPLHFGNGTRLTVT.

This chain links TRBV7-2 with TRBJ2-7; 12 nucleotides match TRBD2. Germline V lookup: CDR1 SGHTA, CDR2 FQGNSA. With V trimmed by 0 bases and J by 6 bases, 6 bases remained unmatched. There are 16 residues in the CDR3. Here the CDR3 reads CASSLAASGGVFEQYF. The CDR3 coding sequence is TGTGCCAGCAGCTTAGCGGCTAGCGGGGGGGTTTTCGAGCAGTACTTC.

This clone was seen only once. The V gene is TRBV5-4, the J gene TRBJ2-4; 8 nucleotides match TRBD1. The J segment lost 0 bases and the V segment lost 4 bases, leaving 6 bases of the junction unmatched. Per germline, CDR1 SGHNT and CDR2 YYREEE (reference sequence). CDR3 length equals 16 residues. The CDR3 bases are TGTGCCAGCAGCACGAGACAGGGGATAGCCAAAAACATTCAGTACTTC. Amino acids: CASSTRQGIAKNIQYF.

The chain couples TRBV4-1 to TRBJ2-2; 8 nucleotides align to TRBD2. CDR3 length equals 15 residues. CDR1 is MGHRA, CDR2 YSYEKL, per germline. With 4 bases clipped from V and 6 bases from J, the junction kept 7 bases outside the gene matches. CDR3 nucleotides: TGCGCCAGCAGCCCCTCAGCGGGAGTGCCCGGGGAGCTGTTTTTT. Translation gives CASSPSAGVPGELFF.

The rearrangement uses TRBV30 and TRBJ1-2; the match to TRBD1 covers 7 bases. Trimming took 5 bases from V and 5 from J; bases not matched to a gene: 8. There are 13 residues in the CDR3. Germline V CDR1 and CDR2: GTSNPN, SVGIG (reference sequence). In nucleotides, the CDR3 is TGTGCCTGGGGGAGACAGGGATTATATGGCTACACCTTC. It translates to CAWGRQGLYGYTF.

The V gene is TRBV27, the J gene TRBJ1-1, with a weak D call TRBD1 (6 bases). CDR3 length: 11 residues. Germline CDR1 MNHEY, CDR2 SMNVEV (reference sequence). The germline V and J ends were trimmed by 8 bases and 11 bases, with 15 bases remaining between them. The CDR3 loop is CASSKGVWAFF. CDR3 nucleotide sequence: TGTGCCAGCTCTAAGGGGGTTTGGGCTTTCTTT.

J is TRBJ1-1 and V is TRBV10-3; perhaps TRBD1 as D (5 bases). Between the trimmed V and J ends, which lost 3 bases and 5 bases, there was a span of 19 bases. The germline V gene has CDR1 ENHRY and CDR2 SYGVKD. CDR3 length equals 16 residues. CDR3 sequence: CAISDLGRGVETEAFF. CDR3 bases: TGTGCCATCAGTGATCTCGGACGGGGGGTGGAGACTGAAGCTTTCTTT.

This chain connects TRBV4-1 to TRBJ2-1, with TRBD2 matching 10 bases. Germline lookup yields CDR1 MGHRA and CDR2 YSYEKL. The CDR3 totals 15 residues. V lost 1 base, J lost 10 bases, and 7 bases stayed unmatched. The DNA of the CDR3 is TGCGCCAGCAGCCAAGCCGGGACTAGCGCCCAAGAGCAGTTCTTC. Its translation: CASSQAGTSAQEQFF.

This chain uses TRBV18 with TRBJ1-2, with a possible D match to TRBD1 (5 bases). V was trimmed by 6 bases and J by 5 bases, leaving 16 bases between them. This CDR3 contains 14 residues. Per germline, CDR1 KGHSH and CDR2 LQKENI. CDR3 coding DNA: TGTGCCAGCTCCCTCGGGCAGGGATCGTATGGCTACACCTTC. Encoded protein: CASSLGQGSYGYTF.

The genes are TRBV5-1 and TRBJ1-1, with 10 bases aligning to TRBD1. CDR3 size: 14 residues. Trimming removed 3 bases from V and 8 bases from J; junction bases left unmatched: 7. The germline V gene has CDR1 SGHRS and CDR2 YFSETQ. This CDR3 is CASSSTGTGAEAFF. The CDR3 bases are TGCGCCAGCAGCTCAACCGGGACAGGGGCCGAAGCTTTCTTT. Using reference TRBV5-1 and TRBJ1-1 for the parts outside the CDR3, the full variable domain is KAGVTQTPRYLIKTRGQQVTLSCSPISGHRSVSWYQQTPGQGLQFLFEYFSETQRNKGNFPGRFSGRQFSNSRSEMNVSTLELGDSALYLCASSSTGTGAEAFFGQGTRLTVV.

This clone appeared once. The DNA of the CDR3 is TGCGCCAGCAGCGAACTAGCGGGAGGGGCCGACAAAAATTACGAGCAGTACTTC. Its translation: CASSELAGGADKNYEQYF. V usage is TRBV5-1 and J usage is TRBJ2-7; 13 positions agree with TRBD2. The V segment lost 4 bases and the J segment 4 bases; nucleotides outside the gene matches: 14. From germline, CDR1 is SGHRS and CDR2 YFSETQ. This CDR3 contains 18 residues.

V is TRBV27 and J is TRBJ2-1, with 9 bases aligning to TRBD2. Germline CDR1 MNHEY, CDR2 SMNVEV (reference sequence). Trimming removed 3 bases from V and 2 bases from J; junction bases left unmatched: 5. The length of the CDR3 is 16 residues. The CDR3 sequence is CASSFSGLAAYNEQFF. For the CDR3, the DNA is TGTGCCAGCAGTTTTTCGGGACTAGCAGCCTACAATGAGCAGTTCTTC.

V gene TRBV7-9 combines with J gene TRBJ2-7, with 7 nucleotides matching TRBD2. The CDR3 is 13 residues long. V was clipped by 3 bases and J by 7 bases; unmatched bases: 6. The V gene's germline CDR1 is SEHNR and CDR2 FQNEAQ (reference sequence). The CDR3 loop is CASSLYSGGEQYF. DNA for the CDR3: TGTGCCAGCAGCTTGTACTCGGGGGGTGAGCAGTACTTC.

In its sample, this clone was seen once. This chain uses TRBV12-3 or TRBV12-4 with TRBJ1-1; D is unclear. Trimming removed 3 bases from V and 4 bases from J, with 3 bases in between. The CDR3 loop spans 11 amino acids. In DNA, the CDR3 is TGTGCCAGCAGTTTCGGCACTGAAGCTTTCTTT. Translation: CASSFGTEAFF.

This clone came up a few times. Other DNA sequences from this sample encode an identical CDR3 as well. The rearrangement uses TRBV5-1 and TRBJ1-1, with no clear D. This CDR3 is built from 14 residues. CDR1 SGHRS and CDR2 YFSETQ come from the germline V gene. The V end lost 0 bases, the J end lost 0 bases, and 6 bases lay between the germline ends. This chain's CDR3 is CASSLVSLNTEAFF. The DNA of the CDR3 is TGCGCCAGCAGCTTGGTTTCCTTGAACACTGAAGCTTTCTTT. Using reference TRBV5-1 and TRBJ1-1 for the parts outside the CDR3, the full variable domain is KAGVTQTPRYLIKTRGQQVTLSCSPISGHRSVSWYQQTPGQGLQFLFEYFSETQRNKGNFPGRFSGRQFSNSRSEMNVSTLELGDSALYLCASSLVSLNTEAFFGQGTRLTVV.